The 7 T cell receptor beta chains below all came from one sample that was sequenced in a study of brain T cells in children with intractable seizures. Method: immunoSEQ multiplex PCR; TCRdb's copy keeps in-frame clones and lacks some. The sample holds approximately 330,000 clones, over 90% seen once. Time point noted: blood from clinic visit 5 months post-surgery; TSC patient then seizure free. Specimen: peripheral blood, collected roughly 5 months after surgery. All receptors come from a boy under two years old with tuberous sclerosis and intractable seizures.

The CDR3 protein is CASSLGQGSEAFF. The CDR3 region has the DNA TGTGCCAGCAGCTTGGGACAGGGGTCTGAAGCTTTCTTT. The chain has TRBV5-4 and TRBJ1-1; 8 nucleotides match TRBD1. J lost 6 bases, V lost 0 bases, and 1 base had no gene match. Germline V gives CDR1 SGHNT, CDR2 YYREEE (reference sequence). The CDR3 loop spans 13 amino acids.

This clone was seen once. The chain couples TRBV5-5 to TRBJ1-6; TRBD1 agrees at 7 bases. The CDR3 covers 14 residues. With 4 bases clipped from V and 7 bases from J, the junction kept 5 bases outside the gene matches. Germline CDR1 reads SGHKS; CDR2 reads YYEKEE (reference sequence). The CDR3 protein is CASSPWDRNSPLHF. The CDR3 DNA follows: TGTGCCAGCAGCCCCTGGGACAGAAATTCACCCCTCCACTTT.

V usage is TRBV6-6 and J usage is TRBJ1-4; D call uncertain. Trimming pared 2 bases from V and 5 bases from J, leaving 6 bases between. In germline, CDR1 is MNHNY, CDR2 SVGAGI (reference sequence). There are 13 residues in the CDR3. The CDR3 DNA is TGTGCCAGCAGTTACGATCAGAATGAAAAACTGTTTTTT. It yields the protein CASSYDQNEKLFF.

As DNA, the CDR3 is TGTGCCAGCACCGAAAATACCGGGACTAGCCTTGAGCAGTTCTTC. This translates into CASTENTGTSLEQFF. The chain couples TRBV13 to TRBJ2-1; 9 positions agree with TRBD2. The germline V gene encodes CDR1 PRHDT and CDR2 FYEKMQ (reference sequence). With 7 bases clipped from V and 9 bases from J, the junction kept 13 bases outside the gene matches. The CDR3 extends over 15 amino acids.

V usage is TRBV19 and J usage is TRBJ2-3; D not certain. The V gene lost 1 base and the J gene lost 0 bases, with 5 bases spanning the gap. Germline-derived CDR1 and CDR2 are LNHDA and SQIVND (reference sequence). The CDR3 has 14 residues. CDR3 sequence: CASSIGVSTDTQYF. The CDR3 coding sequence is TGTGCCAGTAGTATAGGGGTAAGCACAGATACGCAGTATTTT.

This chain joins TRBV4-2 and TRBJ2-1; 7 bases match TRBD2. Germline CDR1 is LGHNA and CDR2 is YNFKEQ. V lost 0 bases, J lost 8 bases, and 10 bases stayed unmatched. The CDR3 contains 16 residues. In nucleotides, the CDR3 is TGTGCCAGCAGCCAAGAATGGGCGGGAGACGGCCATGAGCAGTTCTTC. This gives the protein CASSQEWAGDGHEQFF.

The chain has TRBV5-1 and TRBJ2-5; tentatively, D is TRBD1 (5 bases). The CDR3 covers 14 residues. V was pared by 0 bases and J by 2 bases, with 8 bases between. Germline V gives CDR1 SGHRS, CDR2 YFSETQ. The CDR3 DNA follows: TGCGCCAGCAGCTTGGGGACACGTCAAGAGACCCAGTACTTC. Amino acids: CASSLGTRQETQYF.